This TCR beta chain comes out of a study of blood T cell repertoires in COVID-19. About the research overall: Whether acute or convalescent, the COVID-19 samples came from the United States, Italy and Spain. Sources were T cells, B-cell-depleted T cells, or PBMCs; the material itself was cDNA or gDNA.

The CDR3 contains 14 residues. CDR1 and CDR2 (germline): MGHRA, YSYEKL. Trimming cost V 5 bases and J 2 bases; bases outside gene matches: 5. Authors' methods: Amplification of reference gene primers was used by the study to estimate nucleated cell counts. Clones were read by immunoSEQ multiplex PCR, and TCRdb kept only the in-frame ones, dropping some. That table furnishes V, J and clone size, whereas the DNA furnished D and trimming. Of fewer than 75,000 clones in the sample, around 87% were seen once. Sequenced input: peripheral blood. This chain joins TRBV4-1 and TRBJ2-7; TRBD1 matches 8 bases. The source is a man between 45 and 60 years old with active COVID-19. The CDR3 is CASSSGTGPYEQYF. The CDR3 coding sequence is TGCGCCAGCAGCTCCGGGACAGGTCCCTACGAGCAGTACTTC.